The 27 T cell receptor beta chains presented below share a single source sample, sequenced in a study of blood T cell repertoires in COVID-19. Sequencing was performed with immunoSEQ multiplex PCR; in TCRdb, only in-frame clones are kept and a portion is missing. Of about 140,000 clones in the sample, more than 65% were seen once. Sequenced: peripheral blood. Receptors originate from a human donor in a cohort sampled during active COVID-19.

V and J are TRBV20-1 and TRBJ2-7; D unresolved. V dropped 0 bases and J dropped 3 bases, with 3 bases sitting between them. The CDR3 has 11 amino acids. Germline lookup yields CDR1 DFQATT and CDR2 SNEGSKA (reference sequence). The CDR3, as DNA: TGCAGTGCTAGAGACATCTACGAGCAGTACTTC. Translation: CSARDIYEQYF.

The chain links TRBV5-1 to TRBJ2-3; 9 nucleotides agree with TRBD2. Germline V gives CDR1 SGHRS, CDR2 YFSETQ. V gave up 3 bases and J gave up 3 bases; unmatched junction bases: 5. This CDR3 has 15 amino acids. This CDR3 is CASSWMAGGTDTQYF. The CDR3 DNA follows: TGCGCCAGCAGCTGGATGGCGGGGGGGACAGATACGCAGTATTTT.

The V and J genes are TRBV18 and TRBJ2-7; 7 positions match TRBD1. Trimming at V came to 9 bases and at J to 4 bases, leaving 18 bases not matched to a gene. The CDR3 is made up of 16 amino acids. Per germline, CDR1 KGHSH and CDR2 LQKENI. The CDR3 DNA is TGTGCCAGTCAACGTAGCCTGACAGGGTTTGAGTACGAGCAGTACTTC. This encodes CASQRSLTGFEYEQYF.

The V call is TRBV29-1, the J call TRBJ2-1; TRBD1 matches at 10 bases. The V gene end was trimmed by 2 bases and the J gene end by 4 bases; junction bases not matched to a gene: 8. The length of the CDR3 is 16 residues. CDR1 is SQVTM and CDR2 is ANQGSEA in the germline V gene. For the CDR3, the DNA is TGCAGCGTTGAAACATACCGGGACAGGGGTTACAATGAGCAGTTCTTC. It yields the protein CSVETYRDRGYNEQFF.

The CDR3 DNA is TGTGCCAGCAGCTTGGCAGCGGGGGAGGGTGGCTACACCTTC. It is translated as CASSLAAGEGGYTF. The J gene is TRBJ1-2, the V gene TRBV5-5; maybe TRBD1 (5 bases). The CDR3 runs 14 residues. V lost 0 bases to trimming and J lost 7 bases, with 13 bases between them. Germline V gene sequence: CDR1 SGHKS, CDR2 YYEKEE (reference sequence).

This clone appeared a few times. The chain couples TRBV7-9 to TRBJ1-6; TRBD1 aligns across 7 bases. The junction had 14 bases not matched to a gene; V was cut back by 5 bases and J by 10 bases. The CDR3 extends over 16 amino acids. Germline CDR1 SEHNR, CDR2 FQNEAQ (reference sequence). Here the CDR3 DNA reads TGTGCCAGCAGCCCCGGGAACAGGGGTACTGAATCACCCCTCCACTTT. Its translation is CASSPGNRGTESPLHF. The full variable domain, rest sourced from reference TRBV7-9 and TRBJ1-6, is DTGVSQNPRHKITKRGQNVTFRCDPISEHNRLYWYRQTLGQGPEFLTYFQNEAQLEKSRLLSDRFSAERPKGSFSTLEIQRTEQGDSAMYLCASSPGNRGTESPLHFGNGTRLTVT.

The chain combines TRBV6-5 with TRBJ2-7; D unresolved. Germline CDR1 and CDR2: MNHEY and SVGAGI. The CDR3 is made up of 12 amino acids. V lost 6 bases to trimming and J lost 4 bases, with 10 bases between them. The CDR3 spells CASSHFGYEQYF. CDR3 nucleotides: TGTGCCAGCAGCCATTTCGGGTACGAGCAGTACTTC.

This sequence joins TRBV11-2 and TRBJ2-1; 9 bases are shared with TRBD1. The germline gives CDR1 SGHAT, CDR2 FQNNGV. The V gene end was trimmed by 0 bases and the J gene end by 2 bases; junction bases not matched to a gene: 2. The CDR3 sequence is 16 residues long. DNA of the CDR3: TGTGCCAGCAGCTTAGAAGGACAGGGGCCCTACAATGAGCAGTTCTTC. The encoded protein is CASSLEGQGPYNEQFF.

This sequence joins TRBV11-2 and TRBJ2-5, with no clear D. V dropped 1 base and J dropped 1 base, with 10 bases sitting between them. CDR1 SGHAT and CDR2 FQNNGV come from the germline V gene. The CDR3 spans 15 residues. The CDR3 here is CASSLVGASQETQYF. As DNA, the CDR3 is TGTGCCAGCAGCTTAGTTGGTGCCAGCCAAGAGACCCAGTACTTC.

The chain has TRBV3-1 (or the pseudogene TRBV3-2) and TRBJ1-1, with TRBD1 as a possible D gene (6 bases). V shed 7 bases and J shed 1 base, with 16 bases lying between them. This CDR3 is 15 amino acids long. Per germline, CDR1 LGHDT and CDR2 YNNKEL (reference sequence). In DNA form, the CDR3 reads TGTGCCAGCACCACAGGGTCGGCACGGAACACTGAAGCTTTCTTT. It codes for CASTTGSARNTEAFF.

The rearrangement links TRBV28 to TRBJ2-2, with 7 positions matching TRBD2. After removal of 1 base from V and 1 base from J, the junction contained 3 bases not matched to a gene. The CDR3 loop spans 16 amino acids. Germline V lookup: CDR1 MDHEN, CDR2 SYDVKM. The CDR3 sequence is CASSLSGGRNTGELFF. The CDR3 DNA sequence: TGTGCCAGCAGTTTATCCGGGGGGAGGAACACCGGGGAGCTGTTTTTT.

The genes are TRBV28 and TRBJ1-2, with a possible D match to TRBD1 (6 bases). V lost 1 base and J lost 8, with 14 bases in between. The CDR3 has 14 residues. The germline CDR1 and CDR2 sequences are MDHEN and SYDVKM. In nucleotides, the CDR3 is TGTGCCAGCAGTTTATTGAGTACAGGGTTGGGCTACACCTTC. As protein: CASSLLSTGLGYTF.

V and J are TRBV6-6 and TRBJ2-5, with D perhaps TRBD2 (6 bases). From germline, CDR1 is MNHNY and CDR2 SVGAGI (reference sequence). The CDR3 runs to 16 residues. V dropped 2 bases and J dropped 2 bases, with 15 bases sitting between them. The CDR3 DNA reads TGTGCCAGCAGTTACCGCTTGGGGGGATATCAAGAGACCCAGTACTTC. Amino acid sequence: CASSYRLGGYQETQYF.

The V and J genes are TRBV11-2 and TRBJ2-7, with 11 bases that match TRBD1. V dropped 3 bases and J dropped 7; count of bases not matched to a gene: 5. The CDR3 loop spans 14 amino acids. Germline V CDR1 and CDR2: SGHAT, FQNNGV. CDR3 protein: CASSLRTGGGEQYF. The CDR3 DNA reads TGTGCCAGCAGCTTGAGGACAGGGGGCGGGGAGCAGTACTTC.

The rearrangement links TRBV9 to TRBJ2-7; D is undetermined. The germline V gene encodes CDR1 SGDLS and CDR2 YYNGEE. The CDR3 runs 13 residues. V was trimmed by 7 bases and J by 5 bases, leaving 16 bases between them. CDR3 protein: CASGDSRSDEQYF. In nucleotides, the CDR3 is TGTGCCAGCGGAGACTCAAGGTCCGACGAGCAGTACTTC.

The rearrangement uses TRBV21-1 and TRBJ1-2; TRBD1, the table's D call, was not compared with the DNA. TRBV21-1 has pseudogene status. CDR3 length equals 13 residues. CDR3 DNA sequence: TGTGCCAGCAGCAATGGCCGAAACTATGGCTACACCTTC. This sequence encodes CASSNGRNYGYTF.

V is TRBV27 and J is TRBJ1-4; D gene unclear. V was pared by 1 base and J by 7 bases, with 10 bases between. This CDR3 contains 14 residues. CDR1 MNHEY and CDR2 SMNVEV come from the germline V gene (reference sequence). CDR3 in DNA: TGTGCCAGCAGTTTATACTCGAGGGCTGAAAAACTGTTTTTT. Protein: CASSLYSRAEKLFF.

The chain employs TRBV20-1 and TRBJ1-4; D is possibly TRBD1 (6 bases). CDR3 size: 14 residues. The ends were cut back, 3 bases at V and 4 bases at J, with 12 bases in the middle. The germline CDR1 and CDR2 sequences are DFQATT and SNEGSKA (reference sequence). This chain's CDR3 is CSASGGRGNEKLFF. The DNA for the CDR3 is TGCAGTGCTAGTGGGGGCAGGGGTAATGAAAAACTGTTTTTT.

The chain joins TRBV19 to TRBJ2-7; D possibly corresponds to TRBD1 (6 bases). The CDR3 sequence is 13 residues long. V dropped 7 bases and J dropped 2 bases, with 12 bases sitting between them. From germline, CDR1 is LNHDA and CDR2 SQIVND (reference sequence). The CDR3 DNA follows: TGTGCCAGTAAAGTAGGGGGAACCTACGAGCAGTACTTC. Translated, it gives CASKVGGTYEQYF.

As regards this clone: Germline and junction disagree at one end, which may indicate a read error. The chain employs TRBV2 and TRBJ1-5, with 8 bases identical to TRBD1. Per germline, CDR1 SNHLY and CDR2 FYNNEI. The CDR3 contains 16 residues. CDR3 residues: CASSEDRGGGNQPQHF. The CDR3 nucleotides read TGTGCCAGCAGCGAAGACAGGGGTGGGGGCAATCAGCCCCAGCATTTT.

This chain links TRBV19 with TRBJ1-5, with D possibly being TRBD1 (6 bases). The V end lost 7 bases, the J end lost 6 bases, and 19 bases lay between the germline ends. Germline CDR1 LNHDA, CDR2 SQIVND (reference sequence). The CDR3 sequence is 15 residues long. CDR3 sequence (DNA): TGTGCCAGTACTCCACAGGGTTCCTCGGGTCAGCCCCAGCATTTT. It yields the protein CASTPQGSSGQPQHF.

The rearrangement joins TRBV27 to TRBJ1-4; D unclear. The germline V and J ends were trimmed by 5 bases and 7 bases, with 8 bases remaining between them. The CDR3 contains 12 residues. The germline gives CDR1 MNHEY, CDR2 SMNVEV (reference sequence). The CDR3 DNA is TGTGCCAGCAGTCCGCGGGGTGAAAAACTGTTTTTT. Residues: CASSPRGEKLFF.

This rearrangement joins TRBV21-1 to TRBJ1-5; no DNA check was done on the table's D call, TRBD1. TRBV21-1 is reported as a pseudogene. CDR3 size: 20 residues. CDR3 loop: CASSKKKVDRDRLSNQPQHF. Here the CDR3 DNA reads TGTGCCAGCAGCAAAAAGAAGGTGGACAGAGACAGGTTAAGCAATCAGCCCCAGCATTTT.

This clone has a handful of counts. This chain uses TRBV23-1 with TRBJ1-2; D uncertain. TRBV23-1 qualifies as an ORF whose function is uncertain. V shed 4 bases and J shed 3 bases, with 15 bases lying between them. The CDR3 extends over 15 amino acids. The DNA of the CDR3 is TGCGCCAGCAGTCGGAGGACGGAGAACGACTATGGCTACACCTTC. Translated: CASSRRTENDYGYTF.

This chain links TRBV19 with TRBJ1-3, with D hard to call. The CDR3 is made up of 16 amino acids. Germline V CDR1 and CDR2: LNHDA, SQIVND (reference sequence). Deletions cut 4 bases from V and 2 bases from J, with 15 bases between. The CDR3 DNA reads as TGTGCCAGTAGTACTCAAAAGGATGGAGCTGGAAACACCATATATTTT. Protein sequence: CASSTQKDGAGNTIYF. Using reference TRBV19 and TRBJ1-3 for the parts outside the CDR3, the full variable domain is DGGITQSPKYLFRKEGQNVTLSCEQNLNHDAMYWYRQDPGQGLRLIYYSQIVNDFQKGDIAEGYSVSREKKESFPLTVTSAQKNPTAFYLCASSTQKDGAGNTIYFGEGSWLTVV.

The rearrangement joins TRBV6-5 to TRBJ2-7; TRBD2 matches 7 bases. Germline V lookup: CDR1 MNHEY, CDR2 SVGAGI. The V segment lost 8 bases and the J segment 0 bases; nucleotides outside the gene matches: 4. The CDR3 runs to 13 residues. CDR3 DNA sequence: TGTGCCAGCGGTAAGCGGGACTCCTACGAGCAGTACTTC. Encoded protein: CASGKRDSYEQYF.

V is TRBV28 and J is TRBJ1-2; TRBD1 matches at 8 bases. Trimming at V came to 8 bases and at J to 2 bases, leaving 10 bases not matched to a gene. The CDR3 extends over 15 amino acids. Germline-derived CDR1 and CDR2 are MDHEN and SYDVKM. The CDR3: CASSLSRGRNYGYTF. The CDR3 region has the DNA TGTGCCAGCTCTTTGTCCAGGGGGCGAAACTATGGCTACACCTTC.